Listed here are 24 T cell receptor beta chains from one sample, sequenced in a study of T cells in Graves' hyperthyroidism and ophthalmopathy. Researchers took RNA transcripts and amplified the TCR beta CDR3 regions from them. When the TCR CDR3 underwent first-round RT-PCR, the HTBI primer set was used. MiXCR was run by TCRdb on the multiplex PCR reads, yielding one entry per CDR3 protein. Here the sample spans approximately 700,000 distinct CDR3 sequences, 16% being singletons. Sequenced: blood. These receptors were obtained from a man between 18 and 29 years old with Graves' hyperthyroidism.

The chain uses TRBV30 and TRBJ1-4; no definite D call. Germline V gene data show CDR1 as GTSNPN and CDR2 as SVGIG (reference sequence). V was clipped by 0 bases and J by 4 bases, with 6 bases between them. The CDR3 totals 13 residues. CDR3 residues: CAWSVRINEKLFF. The CDR3 DNA reads as TGTGCCTGGAGTGTTCGGATTAATGAAAAACTGTTTTTT.

This clonotype has more than one count but fewer than ten. V and J are TRBV6-5 and TRBJ1-1, with D unresolved. V gave up 2 bases and J gave up 1 base, with 8 bases separating them. The CDR3 spans 14 residues. The V gene's germline CDR1 is MNHEY and CDR2 SVGAGI. In DNA form, the CDR3 reads TGTGCCAGCAGTTACCCACCAAGGAACACTGAAGCTTTCTTT. It translates to CASSYPPRNTEAFF.

This clonotype was recorded many times. The chain joins TRBV2 to TRBJ2-2; 7 bases are shared with TRBD1. This CDR3 is 14 amino acids long. The ends lost 8 bases at V and 0 bases at J; junction bases unmatched: 3. From germline, CDR1 is SNHLY and CDR2 FYNNEI. The CDR3 DNA follows: TGTGCCAGCGACAGGGCCGCGAACACCGGGGAGCTGTTTTTT. It translates to CASDRAANTGELFF.

The chain has TRBV24-1 and TRBJ1-5; perhaps TRBD1 as D (6 bases). Trimming pared 4 bases from V and 12 bases from J, leaving 12 bases between. Germline V gene sequence: CDR1 KGHDR, CDR2 SFDVKD. This CDR3 has 12 residues. The CDR3: CATSETDSFQHF. As DNA, the CDR3 is TGTGCCACCAGTGAAACGGACAGCTTCCAGCATTTT.

V gene TRBV15 combines with J gene TRBJ2-1, with D perhaps matching TRBD2 (6 bases). This CDR3 comprises 15 residues. Per germline, CDR1 LNHNV and CDR2 YYDKDF (reference sequence). Between the trimmed V and J ends, which lost 1 base and 2 bases, there was a span of 9 bases. CDR3 DNA sequence: TGTGCCACCAGCAGAGGCGGGATAACCTACAATGAGCAGTTCTTC. It specifies CATSRGGITYNEQFF.

This clonotype was counted at least ten times. V usage is TRBV6-1 and J usage is TRBJ1-1; no reliable D call. Germline V gives CDR1 MNHNS, CDR2 SASEGT. V gave up 5 bases and J gave up 5 bases, with 18 bases separating them. This CDR3 is 15 amino acids long. In nucleotides, the CDR3 is TGTGCCAGCAGTTTATACGGGTCCCTGGGAACTGAAGCTTTCTTT. Translation: CASSLYGSLGTEAFF.

V is TRBV6-1 and J is TRBJ2-7; D is uncertain. V was pared by 0 bases and J by 2 bases, with 8 bases between. The germline gives CDR1 MNHNS, CDR2 SASEGT. The CDR3 has 14 amino acids. This CDR3 is CASSEAPLTYEQYF. DNA of the CDR3: TGTGCCAGCAGTGAAGCCCCTCTTACCTACGAGCAGTACTTC.

Points on this clonotype: The junction departs from germline at one end; a sequencing error may be responsible. The rearrangement uses TRBV20-1 and TRBJ1-4; a weak D match, TRBD1 (6 bases). This CDR3 has 13 residues. CDR1 DFQATT and CDR2 SNEGSKA come from the germline V gene (reference sequence). CDR3 region: CSANPGAGEKLFF. The CDR3, as DNA: TGCAGTGCCAATCCGGGGGCGGGCGAAAAGCTGTTTTTT.

The sample holds many counts of this clonotype. This CDR3 is CASSSSGRFLPAQGEQYF. The CDR3 DNA follows: TGTGCCAGCAGTTCCTCCGGCCGGTTTCTCCCGGCCCAGGGCGAGCAGTACTTC. The gene calls are TRBV28 and TRBJ2-7; maybe TRBD1 (5 bases). The CDR3 length is 18 residues. Trimming stripped 4 bases from V and 6 bases from J, with 28 bases between. Germline assignment: CDR1 MDHEN and CDR2 SYDVKM. Full variable domain (rest looked up from reference TRBV28 and TRBJ2-7): DVKVTQSSRYLVKRTGEKVFLECVQDMDHENMFWYRQDPGLGLRLIYFSYDVKMKEKGDIPEGYSVSREKKERFSLILESASTNQTSMYLCASSSSGRFLPAQGEQYFGPGTRLTVT.

This clonotype occurred many times. This chain joins TRBV2 and TRBJ1-3; unclear D gene. The CDR3 loop spans 15 amino acids. CDR1 SNHLY and CDR2 FYNNEI come from the germline V gene. The germline V and J ends were trimmed by 7 bases and 4 bases, with 17 bases remaining between them. In nucleotides, the CDR3 is TGTGCCAGCACCGGCCGGACCGCGGGGGGAAACACCATATATTTT. Translating it yields CASTGRTAGGNTIYF.

This clonotype showed up many times. The chain recombines TRBV12-3 or TRBV12-4 with TRBJ2-1; 7 bases fit TRBD2. The CDR3 has 11 amino acids. The trim removed 6 bases at V and 7 bases at J, leaving 0 bases unmatched. The CDR3 DNA is TGTGCCAGCAGGGGGGGGAATGAGCAGTTCTTC. Translating gives CASRGGNEQFF.

The chain combines TRBV9 with TRBJ2-3; TRBD2 aligns across 9 bases. V lost 3 bases and J lost 2; bases outside the gene matches: 7. Germline CDR1 SGDLS, CDR2 YYNGEE. The CDR3 has 16 amino acids. Written as DNA, the CDR3 is TGTGCCAGCAGCGCGCGGGAGGGGGGATACACAGATACGCAGTATTTT. Its translation is CASSAREGGYTDTQYF.

This clonotype has just a few counts. The J gene is TRBJ2-3, the V gene TRBV24-1, with a weak D call TRBD1 (7 bases). From germline, CDR1 is KGHDR and CDR2 SFDVKD. The CDR3 covers 15 residues. V was clipped by 1 base and J by 4 bases, with 11 bases between them. In DNA, the CDR3 is TGTGCCACCAGTGATTTTGGAGGGGGCGCAGATACGCAGTATTTT. Its translation is CATSDFGGGADTQYF.

This sequence joins TRBV19 and TRBJ2-1, with unresolved D. The V and J ends lost 4 bases and 7 bases respectively, with 14 bases between them. Germline loops: CDR1 LNHDA, CDR2 SQIVND (reference sequence). There are 14 residues in the CDR3. CDR3 residues: CASSTPSDGNEQFF. The DNA for the CDR3 is TGTGCCAGTAGTACACCTTCGGACGGGAATGAGCAGTTCTTC.

This clonotype was counted a few times. This chain uses TRBV24-1 with TRBJ2-7, with TRBD1 matching 8 bases. This CDR3 has 14 amino acids. Germline CDR1 is KGHDR and CDR2 is SFDVKD. V lost 8 bases and J lost 7; bases outside the gene matches: 12. The DNA for the CDR3 is TGTGCCACCACCCACGACAGGGGCTCCCGGGAGCAGTACTTC. Protein product: CATTHDRGSREQYF.

Comments on this clonotype: Given a much more abundant clone one base away, this may be a read error. This sequence joins TRBV30 and TRBJ2-3; D might be TRBD2 (6 bases). Germline V gives CDR1 GTSNPN, CDR2 SVGIG (reference sequence). The CDR3 sequence is 11 residues long. CDR3 sequence reads: CVWKRVDTQYF. The CDR3 DNA sequence: TGTGTCTGGAAGCGGGTAGATACGCAGTATTTT.

The rearrangement links TRBV6-1 to TRBJ2-3; possibly TRBD1 for D (6 bases). Germline CDR1 MNHNS, CDR2 SASEGT. The ends were cut back, 6 bases at V and 1 base at J, with 11 bases in the middle. This CDR3 contains 14 residues. CDR3 residues: CASRQGVGTDTQYF. The CDR3 DNA sequence: TGTGCCAGCAGACAGGGTGTAGGCACAGATACGCAGTATTTT.

The CDR3 nucleotides are TGTGCCAGCAGCCCGACAGGGGGCGCGGGCAATGAGCAGTTCTTC. Its protein is CASSPTGGAGNEQFF. The V gene is TRBV7-3, the J gene TRBJ2-1; TRBD1 agrees at 10 bases. With 5 bases clipped from V and 6 bases from J, the junction kept 7 bases outside the gene matches. CDR1 SGHTA and CDR2 FQGTGA come from the germline V gene. This CDR3 has 15 residues.

This clonotype was seen many times. The chain couples TRBV7-2 to TRBJ2-7; TRBD1 matches at 12 bases. The trim removed 5 bases at V and 6 bases at J, leaving 8 bases unmatched. The CDR3 sequence is 15 residues long. Looked up from germline, CDR1 is SGHTA and CDR2 is FQGNSA. CDR3 region: CASSPRDRGRSEQYF. CDR3 sequence (DNA): TGTGCCAGCAGCCCCCGGGACAGGGGGCGATCCGAGCAGTACTTC.

At least ten counts were recorded for this clonotype. The genes are TRBV7-9 and TRBJ1-1; D gene uncertain. The V end lost 7 bases, the J end lost 4 bases, and 13 bases lay between the germline ends. The CDR3 length is 13 residues. Germline loops: CDR1 SEHNR, CDR2 FQNEAQ (reference sequence). CDR3 loop: CASTPRSGTEAFF. The DNA of the CDR3 is TGTGCCAGCACCCCGAGAAGCGGCACTGAAGCTTTCTTT.

In this sample, this clonotype turned up many times. The V call is TRBV28, the J call TRBJ2-5, with D possibly matching TRBD2 (6 bases). This CDR3 has 17 amino acids. Trimming took 4 bases from V and 1 from J, leaving 19 bases between them. Germline V gene lookup returns CDR1 MDHEN and CDR2 SYDVKM. The DNA for the CDR3 is TGTGCCAGCAGTTCCCCCTTAGGAGCGGGTGGCCAAGAGACCCAGTACTTC. Amino acids: CASSSPLGAGGQETQYF.

This clonotype occurred many times. The chain couples TRBV11-3 to TRBJ2-1; tentative D call: TRBD1 (6 bases). This CDR3 is built from 12 residues. Trimming took 8 bases from V and 8 from J, leaving 13 bases between them. Germline CDR1 reads SGHNT; CDR2 reads YENEEA. The CDR3 bases are TGTGCCAGCGGGGGCCCAGAGGATGAGCAGTTCTTC. Translation: CASGGPEDEQFF.

There are a few counts of this clonotype. The chain links TRBV6-5 to TRBJ1-4; 10 bases match TRBD1. The length of the CDR3 is 16 residues. Trimming took 2 bases from V and 6 from J; bases not matched to a gene: 6. Germline loops: CDR1 MNHEY, CDR2 SVGAGI. CDR3 loop: CASSYDFGTGDEKLFF. For the CDR3, the DNA is TGTGCCAGCAGTTACGATTTTGGGACAGGGGATGAAAAACTGTTTTTT.

This clonotype was detected ten times or more. The chain uses TRBV5-1 and TRBJ2-7, with D perhaps being TRBD1 or TRBD2 (5 bases each). CDR1 and CDR2 from the germline V gene are SGHRS and YFSETQ. The CDR3 is 15 residues long. Deletions cut 0 bases from V and 3 bases from J, with 13 bases between. The CDR3 coding sequence is TGCGCCAGCAGCTTGGGGGGGAGCGGCAACTACGAGCAGTACTTC. Translating gives CASSLGGSGNYEQYF.